A selection of T cell receptor beta chains follows, all from one sample in a study of cytomegalovirus exposure and HLA in healthy donors. Libraries were prepared by immunoSEQ multiplex PCR; TCRdb keeps only in-frame clonotypes and omits some of them. The data show a few hundred thousand clones, with roughly 85% seen just once and 0.7% to 0.85% held by the top ten. The specimen was PBMCs. Receptors originate from a woman in her late teens or twenties in good health and CMV-seronegative. The CDR3 runs from the conserved cysteine through the conserved F or W. The order of the fields is J gene, V gene, D gene, clone size, CDR3 protein, CDR3 DNA. The D gene is left open where the match is weak. Where a row states a size, it is once, few, many or the class of an expanded clone; other rows omit it.

J: TRBJ1-2
V: TRBV6-5
D: NA
size: NA
CDR3: CASTNGASEGYTF
DNA: TGTGCCAGCACCAATGGTGCTTCGGAGGGCTACACCTTC

J: TRBJ2-7
V: TRBV5-1
D: NA
size: NA
CDR3: CASSLEDSHHEQYF
DNA: TGCGCCAGCAGCTTGGAGGACAGCCACCACGAGCAGTACTTC

J: TRBJ1-3
V: TRBV11-2
D: NA
size: NA
CDR3: CASSTGSSGNTIYF
DNA: TGTGCCAGCAGTACAGGGAGCTCTGGAAACACCATATATTTT

J: TRBJ2-1
V: TRBV4-2
D: NA
size: NA
CDR3: CASSQGLESGQFF
DNA: TGTGCCAGCAGCCAAGGGCTAGAATCTGGCCAGTTCTTC

J: TRBJ2-7
V: TRBV11-2
D: NA
size: NA
CDR3: CASRPDRQGGSYEQYF
DNA: TGTGCCAGCAGGCCAGACCGGCAGGGGGGCTCCTACGAGCAGTACTTC

J: TRBJ1-1
V: TRBV5-1
D: TRBD1
size: NA
CDR3: CATSPDRQNTEAFF
DNA: TGCGCCACAAGCCCGGACAGGCAGAACACTGAAGCTTTCTTT

J: TRBJ2-2
V: TRBV7-3
D: TRBD2
size: NA
CDR3: CASSPLAGGPAGELFF
DNA: TGTGCCAGCAGCCCTCTAGCGGGAGGGCCCGCCGGGGAGCTGTTTTTT

J: TRBJ2-1
V: TRBV7-9
D: NA
size: NA
CDR3: CASSLATGNEQFF
DNA: TGTGCCAGCAGCTTAGCAACGGGAAATGAGCAGTTCTTC

J: TRBJ1-1
V: TRBV6-5
D: NA
size: NA
CDR3: CASSPQTGDNTEAFF
DNA: TGTGCCAGCAGCCCCCAAACGGGAGATAACACTGAAGCTTTCTTT

J: TRBJ1-3
V: TRBV19
D: NA
size: NA
CDR3: CASSLRAADTIYF
DNA: TGTGCCAGTAGTTTGAGGGCCGCCGACACCATATATTTT

J: TRBJ2-7
V: TRBV21-1
D: NA
size: NA
CDR3: CASSKLRTTYEQYF
DNA: TGTGCCAGCAGCAAATTACGGACTACCTACGAGCAGTACTTC

J: TRBJ2-7
V: TRBV4-2
D: NA
size: NA
CDR3: CASSQDISSEYEQYF
DNA: TGTGCCAGCAGCCAAGATATTAGTAGCGAATACGAGCAGTACTTC

J: TRBJ1-2
V: TRBV28
D: TRBD1
size: NA
CDR3: CASRPGQRSYGYTF
DNA: TGTGCCAGCAGACCGGGACAGAGAAGCTATGGCTACACCTTC

J: TRBJ2-7
V: TRBV6-4
D: NA
size: NA
CDR3: CASSDSNFYEQYF
DNA: TGTGCCAGCAGTGACTCGAACTTCTACGAGCAGTACTTC

J: TRBJ1-2
V: TRBV9
D: NA
size: once
CDR3: CASSVGAWDGYTF
DNA: TGTGCCAGCAGCGTAGGGGCTTGGGATGGCTACACCTTC

J: TRBJ1-5
V: TRBV6-1
D: NA
size: NA
CDR3: CASSEQPGTNQPQHF
DNA: TGTGCCAGCAGTGAACAACCAGGAACAAATCAGCCCCAGCATTTT

J: TRBJ2-1
V: TRBV9
D: TRBD2
size: NA
CDR3: CASSAPTRRLAGAIYNEQFF
DNA: TGTGCCAGCAGCGCCCCCACCCGTCGGCTAGCGGGAGCTATCTACAATGAGCAGTTCTTC